These 29 T cell receptor beta chains originate from one sample sequenced in a study of T cell responses to AZD1222 COVID-19 vaccine. Profiled with immunoSEQ multiplex PCR; TCRdb holds only in-frame clones, not every one. This sample has about 200,000 clones, with 90% to 95% found just once. Source: peripheral blood, taken 28 days after the second AZD1222 dose. These receptors all stem from an adult who received the AZD1222 COVID-19 vaccine.

In its sample, this clone was seen a few times. This chain connects TRBV4-3 to TRBJ1-2; no reliable D call. The CDR3 length is 15 residues. Germline assignment: CDR1 LGHNA and CDR2 YSLEER. V lost 0 bases and J 7 bases, leaving 15 bases between the germline ends. CDR3 nucleotides: TGCGCCAGCAGCCAAGATAGGACGTCTAGGTTTGGCTACACCTTC. Translated, it gives CASSQDRTSRFGYTF.

The chain has TRBV7-2 and TRBJ2-1, with 7 bases lining up with TRBD2. The germline V gene encodes CDR1 SGHTA and CDR2 FQGNSA. This CDR3 comprises 15 residues. V shed 6 bases, J shed 3 bases, and the junction held 8 bases outside the gene matches. CDR3: CASSSTGGYYNEQFF. The CDR3 DNA reads TGTGCCAGCAGTTCTACGGGGGGATACTACAATGAGCAGTTCTTC.

This clone has just one count. This sample includes further DNA sequences coding for the same CDR3. V usage is TRBV18 and J usage is TRBJ1-5, with D uncertain. Per the germline V gene, CDR1 is KGHSH and CDR2 is LQKENI. V was shortened by 2 bases and J by 0 bases, with 8 bases between the two germline ends. CDR3 length: 15 amino acids. The CDR3 here is CASSPGQNSNQPQHF. The CDR3 DNA reads as TGTGCCAGCTCACCAGGGCAAAATAGCAATCAGCCCCAGCATTTT. The complete variable domain, with remaining parts taken from reference TRBV18 and TRBJ1-5, reads NAGVMQNPRHLVRRRGQEARLRCSPMKGHSHVYWYRQLPEEGLKFMVYLQKENIIDESGMPKERFSAEFPKEGPSILRIQQVVRGDSAAYFCASSPGQNSNQPQHFGDGTRLSIL.

The chain combines TRBV7-2 with TRBJ1-2; a possible D gene is TRBD1 (6 bases). Trimming took 1 base from V and 0 from J, leaving 6 bases between them. Germline CDR1 and CDR2: SGHTA and FQGNSA. The CDR3 is 14 residues long. In DNA form, the CDR3 reads TGTGCCAGCAGCTTAGGGACAGCTAACTATGGCTACACCTTC. This sequence encodes CASSLGTANYGYTF.

This clone occurred once. The chain carries TRBV30 and TRBJ1-2; D gene unclear. This CDR3 has 13 amino acids. Germline CDR1 is GTSNPN and CDR2 is SVGIG (reference sequence). V lost 2 bases, J lost 4 bases, and 11 bases lay in between. CDR3 sequence (DNA): TGTGCCTGGAGTTACGGTATGAGCTATGGCTACACCTTC. Translation gives CAWSYGMSYGYTF. Using reference TRBV30 and TRBJ1-2 for the parts outside the CDR3, the full variable domain is SQTIHQWPATLVQPVGSPLSLECTVEGTSNPNLYWYRQAAGRGLQLLFYSVGIGQISSEVPQNLSASRPQDRQFILSSKKLLLSDSGFYLCAWSYGMSYGYTFGSGTRLTVV.

The rearrangement joins TRBV15 to TRBJ1-6, with no clear D. The ends were cut back, 2 bases at V and 10 bases at J, with 12 bases in the middle. Germline V gene sequence: CDR1 LNHNV, CDR2 YYDKDF (reference sequence). The CDR3 length is 14 residues. CDR3 loop: CATSRSGSDSPLHF. CDR3 bases: TGTGCCACCAGCAGATCGGGTTCTGACTCACCCCTCCACTTT.

The CDR3 spells CASSMGDRDNNEQFF. DNA of the CDR3: TGTGCCAGTAGTATGGGGGACAGGGATAACAATGAGCAGTTCTTC. The rearrangement joins TRBV19 to TRBJ2-1, with 9 bases matching TRBD1. Germline lookup yields CDR1 LNHDA and CDR2 SQIVND (reference sequence). The V gene end was trimmed by 3 bases and the J gene end by 5 bases; junction bases not matched to a gene: 5. This CDR3 spans 15 amino acids.

The chain couples TRBV3-1 (or the pseudogene TRBV3-2) to TRBJ2-7; the D is unclear. Germline CDR1 reads LGHDT; CDR2 reads YNNKEL (reference sequence). The CDR3 runs to 15 residues. Trimming pared 3 bases from V and 3 bases from J, leaving 15 bases between. CDR3 amino acids: CASSQRTLRRYEQYF. In DNA form, the CDR3 reads TGTGCCAGCAGCCAGCGAACACTACGTCGCTACGAGCAGTACTTC.

This chain links TRBV6-5 with TRBJ1-1; D not certain. The germline CDR1 and CDR2 sequences are MNHEY and SVGAGI. CDR3 size: 13 residues. The V gene lost 8 bases and the J gene lost 0 bases, with 10 bases spanning the gap. The CDR3 DNA is TGTGCCAGCGCCATAACTCTGAACACTGAAGCTTTCTTT. It codes for CASAITLNTEAFF.

The chain combines TRBV2 with TRBJ2-3, with unresolved D. The CDR3 runs 12 residues. Per germline, CDR1 SNHLY and CDR2 FYNNEI. V was shortened by 3 bases and J by 11 bases, with 12 bases between the two germline ends. The CDR3 loop reads CASSDARIEQYF. Here the CDR3 DNA reads TGTGCCAGCAGTGACGCAAGGATTGAGCAGTATTTT.

The CDR3 DNA follows: TGTGCCAGCAGCAATCCTGGAAGAGAGACCCAGTACTTC. It translates to CASSNPGRETQYF. This chain uses TRBV12-3 or TRBV12-4 with TRBJ2-5; D gene ambiguous. The CDR3 contains 13 residues. The V end was cut by 6 bases, the J end by 4 bases, with 12 bases between.

The chain is built from TRBV7-2 and TRBJ2-3; 8 bases are shared with TRBD2. This CDR3 contains 16 residues. The germline CDR1 and CDR2 sequences are SGHTA and FQGNSA. After removal of 5 bases from V and 3 bases from J, the junction contained 10 bases not matched to a gene. The CDR3 bases are TGTGCCAGCAGCCCCCCACCGGGACTAGGTACAGATACGCAGTATTTT. This gives the protein CASSPPPGLGTDTQYF.

This clone was counted a single time. V and J are TRBV25-1 and TRBJ2-2; D remains ambiguous. V shed 2 bases and J shed 3 bases, with 4 bases lying between them. CDR1 MGHDK and CDR2 SYGVNS come from the germline V gene. The CDR3 totals 13 residues. CDR3 sequence: CASSERYTGELFF. CDR3 in DNA: TGTGCCAGCAGTGAACGTTACACCGGGGAGCTGTTTTTT.

The V and J genes are TRBV6-5 and TRBJ1-4; unclear D gene. CDR3 size: 14 residues. Germline assignment: CDR1 MNHEY and CDR2 SVGAGI. Trimming cost V 7 bases and J 5 bases, with 14 bases left between them. The CDR3 region is CASTAFGVNEKLFF. The CDR3 region has the DNA TGTGCCAGCACCGCATTCGGAGTAAATGAAAAACTGTTTTTT.

This rearrangement joins TRBV6-5 to TRBJ2-5; D remains unclear. The ends were cut back, 6 bases at V and 7 bases at J, with 9 bases in the middle. The germline CDR1 and CDR2 sequences are MNHEY and SVGAGI. The CDR3 is 11 residues long. CDR3 nucleotides: TGTGCCAGCAGCTCAGCTCGGACCCAGTACTTC. Translated: CASSSARTQYF.

The genes are TRBV7-9 and TRBJ1-4; tentatively, D is TRBD1 (5 bases). CDR3 size: 13 residues. The germline gives CDR1 SEHNR, CDR2 FQNEAQ (reference sequence). The V end was cut by 3 bases, the J end by 7 bases, with 9 bases between. For the CDR3, the DNA is TGTGCCAGCAGCTTGGCAGGGCTTGAAAAACTGTTTTTT. Encoded protein: CASSLAGLEKLFF.

This chain connects TRBV2 to TRBJ2-7, with D perhaps TRBD1 or TRBD2 (5 bases each). V lost 8 bases to trimming and J lost 1 base, with 12 bases between them. The CDR3 is 13 residues long. Germline loops: CDR1 SNHLY, CDR2 FYNNEI. This chain's CDR3 is CASGGVGSYEQYF. DNA for the CDR3: TGTGCCAGCGGGGGAGTAGGGTCCTACGAGCAGTACTTC.

The chain recombines TRBV6-2 or TRBV6-3 with TRBJ1-5; no clear D. The CDR3 has 14 residues. The germline gives CDR1 MNHEY, CDR2 SVGEGT. Between the trimmed V and J ends, which lost 1 base and 7 bases, there was a span of 11 bases. The CDR3 DNA reads as TGTGCCAGCAGTTACTTGGGGTTAGGACAGCCCCAGCATTTT. Encoded protein: CASSYLGLGQPQHF.

This clone was recorded a few times. This chain links TRBV12-3 or TRBV12-4 with TRBJ1-2, with D unresolved. Trimming shortened V by 11 bases and J by 0 bases, and 13 bases separated the two germline ends. CDR3 length: 13 residues. The CDR3 DNA reads TGTGCCGGATCCTCCTCAGCTAACTATGGCTACACCTTC. Its protein is CAGSSSANYGYTF.

The V call is TRBV2, the J call TRBJ1-2, with TRBD1 matching over 7 bases. V was clipped by 1 base and J by 5 bases; unmatched bases: 4. Germline-derived CDR1 and CDR2 are SNHLY and FYNNEI. This CDR3 comprises 14 residues. The CDR3 DNA reads as TGTGCCAGCAGTGAAGTTGACAGGGCGTATGGCTACACCTTC. It is translated as CASSEVDRAYGYTF.

CDR3 in DNA: TGTGCCAGCAGAAACTACAACGCAGGGGAGAATGAAAAACTGTTTTTT. Protein product: CASRNYNAGENEKLFF. The chain has TRBV6-6 and TRBJ1-4, with D perhaps TRBD1 (6 bases). Trimming cost V 6 bases and J 5 bases, with 19 bases left between them. The CDR3 contains 16 residues. Germline V lookup: CDR1 MNHNY, CDR2 SVGAGI (reference sequence).

The chain has TRBV7-8 and TRBJ2-2; D is ambiguous. This CDR3 comprises 11 residues. The germline V gene has CDR1 SGHVS and CDR2 FQNEAQ. Trimming shortened V by 2 bases and J by 6 bases, and 1 base separated the two germline ends. For the CDR3, the DNA is TGTGCCAGCAGCTTACCCGGGGAGCTGTTTTTT. It yields the protein CASSLPGELFF.

This rearrangement joins TRBV6-5 to TRBJ1-3; D might be TRBD1 (6 bases). CDR1 is MNHEY and CDR2 is SVGAGI in the germline V gene. V was cut by 4 bases and J by 11 bases, with 12 bases left in between. The CDR3 has 12 amino acids. CDR3 residues: CASSSTEGAIYF. The DNA of the CDR3 is TGTGCCAGCAGTTCGACGGAGGGGGCCATATATTTT.

This sequence joins TRBV3-1 (or the pseudogene TRBV3-2) and TRBJ1-6; no clear D gene. The CDR3 has 13 residues. In germline, CDR1 is LGHDT, CDR2 YNNKEL (reference sequence). The V gene lost 0 bases and the J gene lost 14 bases, with 11 bases spanning the gap. Written as DNA, the CDR3 is TGTGCCAGCAGCCAAGATCGACGTGGAACCCTCCACTTT. This sequence encodes CASSQDRRGTLHF.

The chain has TRBV24-1 and TRBJ2-2; 9 bases align to TRBD2. V shed 7 bases, J shed 5 bases, and the junction held 13 bases outside the gene matches. The CDR3 runs to 17 residues. Germline assignment: CDR1 KGHDR and CDR2 SFDVKD. CDR3: CATSERLAGPWTGELFF. Written as DNA, the CDR3 is TGTGCCACCAGCGAGCGGCTAGCGGGGCCTTGGACCGGGGAGCTGTTTTTT.

The chain has TRBV7-9 and TRBJ1-6; D call uncertain. Germline V gene sequence: CDR1 SEHNR, CDR2 FQNEAQ (reference sequence). With 5 bases removed from V and 7 bases from J, the gap between germline ends came to 21 bases. This CDR3 has 17 residues. The CDR3 loop reads CASSRWTPLLQNSPLHF. The DNA for the CDR3 is TGTGCCAGCAGCAGATGGACCCCTCTCTTACAGAATTCACCCCTCCACTTT.

The J gene is TRBJ2-3, the V gene TRBV5-4; D is possibly TRBD1 (6 bases). CDR1 and CDR2 from the germline V gene are SGHNT and YYREEE (reference sequence). The V end lost 0 bases, the J end lost 2 bases, and 10 bases lay between the germline ends. The CDR3 is 15 residues long. The CDR3 coding sequence is TGTGCCAGCAGCTTGGGTCAGGGGACCACAGATACGCAGTATTTT. This gives the protein CASSLGQGTTDTQYF.

The V and J genes are TRBV24-1 and TRBJ2-3, with D possibly being TRBD1 (5 bases). Germline-derived CDR1 and CDR2 are KGHDR and SFDVKD. Trimming removed 3 bases at V and 3 bases at J, with 6 bases between. The CDR3 is made up of 13 amino acids. The CDR3 loop is CATSDGATDTQYF. In nucleotides, the CDR3 is TGTGCCACCAGTGATGGGGCGACAGATACGCAGTATTTT.

The gene calls are TRBV5-5 and TRBJ2-6, with no clear D. Per the germline V gene, CDR1 is SGHKS and CDR2 is YYEKEE (reference sequence). V lost 0 bases and J 0 bases, leaving 13 bases between the germline ends. This CDR3 comprises 18 residues. CDR3 protein: CASSLGTRLSSGANVLTF. CDR3 in DNA: TGTGCCAGCAGCTTGGGGACCAGGTTGAGCTCTGGGGCCAACGTCCTGACTTTC. Variable domain in full (rest from reference TRBV5-5 and TRBJ2-6): DAGVTQSPTHLIKTRGQQVTLRCSPISGHKSVSWYQQVLGQGPQFIFQYYEKEERGRGNFPDRFSARQFPNYSSELNVNALLLGDSALYLCASSLGTRLSSGANVLTFGAGSRLTVL.